This is a list of T cell receptor beta chains from one sample in a study of cytomegalovirus exposure and HLA in healthy donors. Sequenced by immunoSEQ multiplex PCR; TCRdb stores in-frame clones only, minus some. The table has approximately 210,000 clones, 82% seen once. The sample comprised PBMCs. All receptors come from a man aged 40-49 years in good health and CMV-seropositive. Both conserved end residues are part of each CDR3. The D gene is left open where the match is weak. Where a row states a size, it is once, few, many or the class of an expanded clone; other rows omit it.

d_gene | j_gene | len | v_gene | abundance | CDR3nt | CDR3aa
- | TRBJ1-1 | 12 | TRBV29-1 | - | TGCAGCGTTGAAGAGTGGGGGCCTGAAGCTTTCTTT | CSVEEWGPEAFF
TRBD2 | TRBJ2-3 | 15 | TRBV27 | - | TGTGCCAGCAGTTTACAGGGAGGGCCCACAGATACGCAGTATTTT | CASSLQGGPTDTQYF
TRBD2 | TRBJ2-3 | 18 | TRBV15 | - | TGTGCCACCAGCAGAGATCCCACTAGCGGGAGTCGCACAGATACGCAGTATTTT | CATSRDPTSGSRTDTQYF
TRBD1 | TRBJ1-2 | 16 | TRBV4-1 | - | TGCGCCAGCAGCCAAGACTGGACAGGGGAGGGGAATGGCTACACCTTC | CASSQDWTGEGNGYTF
- | TRBJ2-5 | 14 | TRBV5-1 | - | TGCGCCAGCAGCTTCACAGGGTCCCAAGAGACCCAGTACTTC | CASSFTGSQETQYF
TRBD1 | TRBJ1-2 | 15 | TRBV25-1 | - | TGTGCCAGCAGTGACCCGGGACAGGGGACCTATGGCTACACCTTC | CASSDPGQGTYGYTF
- | TRBJ2-3 | 15 | TRBV21-1 | - | TGTGCCAGCAGCCCGTGGGACAGGGTCCCAGATACGCAGTATTTT | CASSPWDRVPDTQYF
- | TRBJ2-1 | 13 | TRBV27 | - | TGTGCCAGCAGTTTAGACAACTACAATGAGCAGTTCTTC | CASSLDNYNEQFF
- | TRBJ2-6 | 18 | TRBV5-3 | - | TGTGCCAGAAGCTTAAGTGAGGACACCGACTCTGGGGCCAACGTCCTGACTTTC | CARSLSEDTDSGANVLTF
TRBD2 | TRBJ2-2 | 15 | TRBV10-1 | - | TGCGCCAGCAGAAGACTAGCGGTTAACACCGGGGAGCTGTTTTTT | CASRRLAVNTGELFF
- | TRBJ1-1 | 14 | TRBV11-2 | - | TGTGCCAGCAGCTTAAGCGGCGGGTCCACTGAAGCTTTCTTT | CASSLSGGSTEAFF
TRBD1 | TRBJ2-1 | 13 | TRBV5-4 | - | TGTGCCAGCAGCCACACGACAGGGGATGAGCAGTTCTTC | CASSHTTGDEQFF
- | TRBJ2-1 | 13 | TRBV19 | - | TGTGCCAGTAGTATAGATGGGGGGAATGAGCAGTTCTTC | CASSIDGGNEQFF
- | TRBJ1-1 | 14 | TRBV7-6 | - | TGTGCCAGCAGCCCCAGAGGGGGTGGGACTGAAGCTTTCTTT | CASSPRGGGTEAFF
TRBD1 | TRBJ1-4 | 16 | TRBV30 | - | TGTGCCTGGAGTGTAAGGGGGGACAGGGATGGGGAAAAACTGTTTTTT | CAWSVRGDRDGEKLFF
- | TRBJ1-1 | 14 | TRBV14 | - | TGTGCCAGCAGCCAAGACTTGGGGGGAAGTGAAGCTTTCTTT | CASSQDLGGSEAFF
TRBD2 | TRBJ2-5 | 15 | TRBV5-6 | - | TGTGCCAGCAGCTTTTGGCTAGCGGCACAAGAGACCCAGTACTTC | CASSFWLAAQETQYF
TRBD2 | TRBJ2-1 | 14 | TRBV27 | - | TGTGCCAGCACCACTAGCGGGAGTAACAATGAGCAGTTCTTC | CASTTSGSNNEQFF
- | TRBJ2-1 | 13 | TRBV29-1 | - | TGCAGCGTTGCTCGGGGAACCTACAATGAGCAGTTCTTC | CSVARGTYNEQFF
TRBD1 | TRBJ1-1 | 14 | TRBV5-1 | - | TGCGCCAGCAGCCCCAGACAGGGTCGAACTGAAGCTTTCTTT | CASSPRQGRTEAFF
- | TRBJ1-5 | 15 | TRBV7-8 | - | TGTGCCAGCAGCTCCACCGGGACTTTTAATCAGCCCCAGCATTTT | CASSSTGTFNQPQHF
- | TRBJ1-2 | 13 | TRBV6-5 | - | TGTGCCAGCAGTTACGGCAGATTATATGGCTACACCTTC | CASSYGRLYGYTF
TRBD2 | TRBJ2-7 | 16 | TRBV27 | - | TGTGCCAGCAGTTTACGAAAGGGACTAGCTACCTACGAGCAGTACTTC | CASSLRKGLATYEQYF
TRBD2 | TRBJ2-1 | 13 | TRBV5-6 | few | TGTGCCAGCAGCTATGGACTAGCGGGTGAGCAGTTCTTC | CASSYGLAGEQFF
- | TRBJ1-1 | 15 | TRBV18 | - | TGTGCCAGCTCACCTCCGGACACCGTGGGCACTGAAGCTTTCTTT | CASSPPDTVGTEAFF
TRBD1 | TRBJ1-4 | 17 | TRBV5-6 | few | TGTGCCAGCAGCCCCGGACAGGGGGCTTCCCCTCGGGAAAAACTGTTTTTT | CASSPGQGASPREKLFF
- | TRBJ2-6 | 16 | TRBV6-5 | - | TGTGCCAGCAGTTCCGGACAGCTCTCTGGGGCCAACGTCCTGACTTTC | CASSSGQLSGANVLTF
- | TRBJ1-3 | 15 | TRBV29-1 | - | TGCAGCGTTGTCTATCGGAAGGGGCCTGGAAACACCATATATTTT | CSVVYRKGPGNTIYF
TRBD2 | TRBJ2-2 | 19 | TRBV7-8 | - | TGTGCCAGCAGCACCCCCGGGACTAGCGGGAGGGCCTCCACCGGGGAGCTGTTTTTT | CASSTPGTSGRASTGELFF
TRBD2 | TRBJ2-1 | 15 | TRBV5-4 | - | TGTGCCAGCAGCTCCTCAGCGGGAGGGCAAAATGAGCAGTTCTTC | CASSSSAGGQNEQFF
- | TRBJ1-5 | 14 | TRBV7-9 | - | TGTGCCAGCTCGACAGAAAATAGCAATCAGCCCCAGCATTTT | CASSTENSNQPQHF
- | TRBJ1-5 | 13 | TRBV9 | - | TGTGCCAGCAGCGTAGCCCTCAATCAGCCCCAGCATTTT | CASSVALNQPQHF
TRBD1 | TRBJ1-1 | 16 | TRBV4-1 | - | TGCGCCAGCAGCCAAGAAGCCGGGACAGGGAACACTGAAGCTTTCTTT | CASSQEAGTGNTEAFF
- | TRBJ2-7 | 15 | TRBV7-9 | - | TGTGCCAGCAGCTTAAGCTTCAGCAGGGTGTACGAGCAGTACTTC | CASSLSFSRVYEQYF
- | TRBJ2-6 | 15 | TRBV7-9 | - | TGTGCCAGCAGCGCCCGGGGCTCTGGGGCCAACGTCCTGACTTTC | CASSARGSGANVLTF
TRBD2 | TRBJ2-5 | 15 | TRBV6-6 | - | TGTGCCAGCAGTTCCGTTAGCGGGAGGGGAGAGACCCAGTACTTC | CASSSVSGRGETQYF
- | TRBJ1-2 | 15 | TRBV27 | - | TGTGCCAGCAGTTTTCGGGGGGGCCATAACTATGGCTACACCTTC | CASSFRGGHNYGYTF
- | TRBJ1-2 | 15 | TRBV1 | - | TGCACCAGCAGCCCCCTTGATGACAGGGTTTATGGCTACACCTTC | CTSSPLDDRVYGYTF
TRBD1 | TRBJ2-7 | 16 | TRBV9 | - | TGTGCCAGCAGCCCCCGGATGGCACAGGGGACGACACCCGTTTACTTC | CASSPRMAQGTTPVYF
TRBD1 | TRBJ1-2 | 12 | TRBV6-5 | - | TGTGCCAGCTGGCGACAGGGAGATGGCTACACCTTC | CASWRQGDGYTF